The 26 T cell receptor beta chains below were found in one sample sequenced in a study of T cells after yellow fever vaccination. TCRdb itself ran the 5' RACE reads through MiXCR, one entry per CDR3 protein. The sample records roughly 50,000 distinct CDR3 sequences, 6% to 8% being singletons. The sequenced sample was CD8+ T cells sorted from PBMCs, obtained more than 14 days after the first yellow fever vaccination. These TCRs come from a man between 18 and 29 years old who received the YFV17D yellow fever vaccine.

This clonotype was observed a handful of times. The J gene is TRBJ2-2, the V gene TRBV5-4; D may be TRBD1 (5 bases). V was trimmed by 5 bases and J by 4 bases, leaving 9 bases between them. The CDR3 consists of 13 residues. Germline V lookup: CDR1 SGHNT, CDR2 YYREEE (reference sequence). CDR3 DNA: TGTGCCAGCAGACAGGAGAGCACCGGGGAGCTGTTTTTT. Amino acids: CASRQESTGELFF.

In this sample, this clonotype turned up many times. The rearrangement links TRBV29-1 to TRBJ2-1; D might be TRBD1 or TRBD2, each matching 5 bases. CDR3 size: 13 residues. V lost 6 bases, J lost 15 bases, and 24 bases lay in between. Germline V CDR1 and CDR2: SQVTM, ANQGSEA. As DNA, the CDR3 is TGCAGCGTGGAATTGTATGTGAGAAGAGGGGTGTTCTTC. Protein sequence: CSVELYVRRGVFF.

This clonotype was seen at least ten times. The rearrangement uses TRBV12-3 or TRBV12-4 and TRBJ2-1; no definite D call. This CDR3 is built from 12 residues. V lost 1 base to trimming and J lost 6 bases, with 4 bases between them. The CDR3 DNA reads TGTGCCAGCAGTTTAGTTCGCAATGAGCAGTTCTTC. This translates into CASSLVRNEQFF.

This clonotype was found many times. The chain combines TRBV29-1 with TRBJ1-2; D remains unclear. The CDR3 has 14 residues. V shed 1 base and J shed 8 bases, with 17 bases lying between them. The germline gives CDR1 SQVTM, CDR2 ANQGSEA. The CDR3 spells CSVEGVDLLRGYTF. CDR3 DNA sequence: TGCAGCGTTGAAGGGGTCGACTTACTGAGGGGCTACACCTTC.

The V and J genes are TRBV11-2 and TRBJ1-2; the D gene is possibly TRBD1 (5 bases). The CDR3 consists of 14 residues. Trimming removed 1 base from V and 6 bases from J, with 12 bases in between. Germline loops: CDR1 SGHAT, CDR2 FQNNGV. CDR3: CASSLGQGSDGYTF. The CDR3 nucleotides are TGTGCCAGCAGCTTAGGGCAGGGATCGGATGGCTACACCTTC.

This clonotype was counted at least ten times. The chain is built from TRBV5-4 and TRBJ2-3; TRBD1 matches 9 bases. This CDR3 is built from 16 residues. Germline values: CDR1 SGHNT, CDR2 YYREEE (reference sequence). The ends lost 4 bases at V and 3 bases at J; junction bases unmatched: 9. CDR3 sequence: CASSERQGGWTDTQYF. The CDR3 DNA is TGTGCCAGCAGCGAGAGACAGGGGGGATGGACAGATACGCAGTATTTT.

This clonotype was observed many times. CDR3 sequence: CASSQPSTDEQYF. The CDR3 DNA reads TGCGCCAGCAGCCAACCGTCCACGGACGAGCAGTACTTC. V and J are TRBV4-1 and TRBJ2-7, with D unresolved. The germline V gene has CDR1 MGHRA and CDR2 YSYEKL. The V gene lost 2 bases and the J gene lost 5 bases, with 10 bases spanning the gap. This CDR3 contains 13 residues.

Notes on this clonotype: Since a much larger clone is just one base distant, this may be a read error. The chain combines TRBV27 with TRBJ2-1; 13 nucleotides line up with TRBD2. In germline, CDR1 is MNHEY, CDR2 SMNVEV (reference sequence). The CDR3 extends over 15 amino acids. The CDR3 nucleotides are TGTGCCAGCAGTACAACTAGCGGGGGGGCTAATGTGCAGTTCTTC. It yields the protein CASSTTSGGANVQFF.

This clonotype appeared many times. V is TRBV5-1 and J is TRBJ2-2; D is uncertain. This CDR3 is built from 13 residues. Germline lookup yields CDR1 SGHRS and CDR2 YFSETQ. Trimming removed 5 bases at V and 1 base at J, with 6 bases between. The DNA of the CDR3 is TGCGCCAGCAGGCCCGTGAACACCGGGGAGCTGTTTTTT. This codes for CASRPVNTGELFF.

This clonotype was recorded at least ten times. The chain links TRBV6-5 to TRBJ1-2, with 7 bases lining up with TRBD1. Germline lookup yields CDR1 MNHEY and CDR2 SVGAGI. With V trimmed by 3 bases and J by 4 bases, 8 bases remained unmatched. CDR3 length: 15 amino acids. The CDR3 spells CASSYSVQGTYGYTF. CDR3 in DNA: TGTGCCAGCAGTTATTCGGTACAGGGGACCTATGGCTACACCTTC.

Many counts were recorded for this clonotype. The CDR3 DNA is TGTGCCAGCGGCCCTCCCCAAGGAAATCAGCCCCAGCATTTT. As protein: CASGPPQGNQPQHF. The rearrangement links TRBV28 to TRBJ1-5; no clear D gene. Germline CDR1 MDHEN, CDR2 SYDVKM. The length of the CDR3 is 14 residues. Trimming took 8 bases from V and 4 from J, leaving 15 bases between them.

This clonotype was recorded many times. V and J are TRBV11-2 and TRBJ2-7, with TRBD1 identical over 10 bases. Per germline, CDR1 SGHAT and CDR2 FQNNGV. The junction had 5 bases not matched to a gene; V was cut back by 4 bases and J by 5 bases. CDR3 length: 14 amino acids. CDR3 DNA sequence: TGTGCCAGCAGCTCGACAGGGGGCTCGAACGAGCAGTACTTC. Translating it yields CASSSTGGSNEQYF. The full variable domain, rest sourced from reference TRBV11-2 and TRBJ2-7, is EAGVAQSPRYKIIEKRQSVAFWCNPISGHATLYWYQQILGQGPKLLIQFQNNGVVDDSQLPKDRFSAERLKGVDSTLKIQPAKLEDSAVYLCASSSTGGSNEQYFGPGTRLTVT.

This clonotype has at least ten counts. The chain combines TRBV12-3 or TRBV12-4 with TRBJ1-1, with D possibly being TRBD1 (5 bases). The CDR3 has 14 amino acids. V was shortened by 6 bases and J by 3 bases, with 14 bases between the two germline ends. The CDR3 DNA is TGTGCCAGCAGCCCTGGGGGGGACTACACTGAAGCTTTCTTT. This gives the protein CASSPGGDYTEAFF.

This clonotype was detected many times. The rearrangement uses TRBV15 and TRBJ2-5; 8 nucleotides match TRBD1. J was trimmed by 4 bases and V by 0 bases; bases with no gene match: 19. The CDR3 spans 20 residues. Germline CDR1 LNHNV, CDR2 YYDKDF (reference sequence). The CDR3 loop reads CATSRDNPSWQGAKGETQYF. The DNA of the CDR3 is TGTGCCACCAGCAGAGATAACCCCTCTTGGCAGGGGGCAAAGGGAGAGACCCAGTACTTC.

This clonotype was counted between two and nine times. The CDR3 nucleotides read TGCGCCAGCAGCAACAACAGGGGCTGGGCAGATACGCAGTATTTT. Protein product: CASSNNRGWADTQYF. The chain links TRBV4-3 to TRBJ2-3; the match to TRBD1 covers 7 bases. The CDR3 sequence is 15 residues long. The germline CDR1 and CDR2 sequences are LGHNA and YSLEER. The junction had 9 bases not matched to a gene; V was cut back by 5 bases and J by 4 bases.

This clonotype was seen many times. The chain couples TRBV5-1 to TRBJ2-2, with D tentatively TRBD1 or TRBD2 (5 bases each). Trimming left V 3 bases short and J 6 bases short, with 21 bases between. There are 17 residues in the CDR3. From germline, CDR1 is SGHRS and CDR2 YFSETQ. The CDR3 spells CASSSPPGPLRAGELFF. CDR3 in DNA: TGCGCCAGCAGCTCGCCGCCGGGGCCCTTGCGGGCCGGGGAGCTGTTTTTT.

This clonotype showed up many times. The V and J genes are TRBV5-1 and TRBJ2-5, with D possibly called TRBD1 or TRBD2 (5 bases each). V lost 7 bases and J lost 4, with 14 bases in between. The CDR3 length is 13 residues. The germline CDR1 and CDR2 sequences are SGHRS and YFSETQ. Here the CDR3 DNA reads TGCGCCAGCCGACAGCCAGAGGGAGAGACCCAGTACTTC. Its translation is CASRQPEGETQYF.

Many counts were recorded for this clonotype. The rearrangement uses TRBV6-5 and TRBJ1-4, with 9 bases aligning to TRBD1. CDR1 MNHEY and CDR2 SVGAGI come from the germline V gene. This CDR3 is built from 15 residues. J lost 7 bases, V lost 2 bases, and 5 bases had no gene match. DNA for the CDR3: TGTGCCAGCAGTTACGGCACAGGGGGCGGTGAAAAACTGTTTTTT. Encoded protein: CASSYGTGGGEKLFF.

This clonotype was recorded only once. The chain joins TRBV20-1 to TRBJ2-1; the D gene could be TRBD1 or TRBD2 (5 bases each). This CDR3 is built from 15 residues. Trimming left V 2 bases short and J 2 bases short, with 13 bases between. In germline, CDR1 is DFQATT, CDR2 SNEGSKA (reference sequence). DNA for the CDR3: TGCAGTGCTAGATACCGGGACCCCGCCTACAATGAGCAGTTCTTC. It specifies CSARYRDPAYNEQFF.

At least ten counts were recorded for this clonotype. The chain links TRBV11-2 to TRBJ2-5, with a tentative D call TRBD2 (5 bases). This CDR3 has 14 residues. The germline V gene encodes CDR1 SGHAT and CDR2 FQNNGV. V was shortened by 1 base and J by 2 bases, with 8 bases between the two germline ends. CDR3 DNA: TGTGCCAGCAGCTTAGGGGAGAGGCAAGAGACCCAGTACTTC. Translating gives CASSLGERQETQYF.

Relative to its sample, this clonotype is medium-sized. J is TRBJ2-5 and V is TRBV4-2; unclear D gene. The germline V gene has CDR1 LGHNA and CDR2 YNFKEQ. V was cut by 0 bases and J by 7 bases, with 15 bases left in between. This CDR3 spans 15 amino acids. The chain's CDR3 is CASSQEETPWSTQYF. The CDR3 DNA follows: TGTGCCAGCAGCCAAGAGGAGACACCCTGGTCGACCCAGTACTTC.

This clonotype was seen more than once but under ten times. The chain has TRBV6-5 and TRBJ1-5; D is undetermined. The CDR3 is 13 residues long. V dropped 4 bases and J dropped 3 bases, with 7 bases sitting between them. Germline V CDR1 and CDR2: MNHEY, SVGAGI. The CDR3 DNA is TGTGCCAGCAGTTTAGGGATCAATCAGCCCCAGCATTTT. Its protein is CASSLGINQPQHF.

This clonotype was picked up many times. The CDR3 region is CASSPSDSAYEQYV. The CDR3 DNA sequence: TGTGCCAGCAGCCCCTCGGACAGCGCCTACGAGCAGTACGTC. The V call is TRBV4-2, the J call TRBJ2-7, with D possibly TRBD1 on 6 matching bases. Germline V lookup: CDR1 LGHNA, CDR2 YNFKEQ. This CDR3 contains 14 residues. Trimming left V 4 bases short and J 2 bases short, with 12 bases between.

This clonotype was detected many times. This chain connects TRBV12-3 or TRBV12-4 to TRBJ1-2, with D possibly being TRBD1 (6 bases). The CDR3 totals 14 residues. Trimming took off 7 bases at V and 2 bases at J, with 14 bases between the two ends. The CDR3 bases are TGTGCCAGCACCCCTTGGGGGCAGAACTATGGCTACACCTTC. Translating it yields CASTPWGQNYGYTF.

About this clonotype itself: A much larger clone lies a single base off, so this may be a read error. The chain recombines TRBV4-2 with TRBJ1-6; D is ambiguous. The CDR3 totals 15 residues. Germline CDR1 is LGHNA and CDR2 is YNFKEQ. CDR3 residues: CPSSQARDYNSPLHF. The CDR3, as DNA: TGTCCCAGCAGCCAAGCAAGGGATTATAATTCACCCCTCCACTTT.

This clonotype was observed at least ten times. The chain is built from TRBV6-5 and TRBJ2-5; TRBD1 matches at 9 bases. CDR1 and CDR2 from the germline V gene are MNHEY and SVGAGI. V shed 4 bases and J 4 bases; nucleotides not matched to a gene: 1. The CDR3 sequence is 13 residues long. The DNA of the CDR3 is TGTGCCAGCAGTTTGGGACAGGGAGAGACCCAGTACTTC. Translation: CASSLGQGETQYF.